The 12 T cell receptor beta chains presented below share a single source sample, sequenced in a study of chemoradiotherapy in HPV16-positive cancers. The assay was immunoSEQ multiplex PCR, and TCRdb's table has in-frame clones only and misses some. Among several hundred clones listed, around 77% were seen once. Sample: tumor tissue, taken from a patient who underwent chemoradiotherapy. The receptors shown here come from a human donor with HPV-associated anogenital cancer.

The chain combines TRBV7-3 with TRBJ2-1; 7 nucleotides agree with TRBD1. Germline CDR1 is SGHTA and CDR2 is FQGTGA. CDR3 length equals 15 residues. Trimming cost V 5 bases and J 8 bases; bases outside gene matches: 12. CDR3 in DNA: TGTGCCAGCAGCCCCCTGAGGACAGGCTTCGATGAGCAGTTCTTC. Amino acid sequence: CASSPLRTGFDEQFF.

This clone was seen more than once but under ten times. The chain combines TRBV19 with TRBJ2-2, with 10 bases lining up with TRBD1. The CDR3 is 15 amino acids. CDR1 is LNHDA and CDR2 is SQIVND in the germline V gene (reference sequence). Trimming removed 5 bases from V and 7 bases from J; junction bases left unmatched: 7. DNA for the CDR3: TGTGCCAGTAGTCCAGAGACAGGGGGCTACGGGGAGCTGTTTTTT. This translates into CASSPETGGYGELFF. The full variable domain, rest sourced from reference TRBV19 and TRBJ2-2, is DGGITQSPKYLFRKEGQNVTLSCEQNLNHDAMYWYRQDPGQGLRLIYYSQIVNDFQKGDIAEGYSVSREKKESFPLTVTSAQKNPTAFYLCASSPETGGYGELFFGEGSRLTVL.

The chain couples TRBV9 to TRBJ1-1, with unresolved D. The germline V gene has CDR1 SGDLS and CDR2 YYNGEE. The CDR3 length is 13 residues. Trimming took 0 bases from V and 7 from J, leaving 10 bases between them. CDR3 sequence reads: CASSVDNAREAFF. DNA of the CDR3: TGTGCCAGCAGCGTAGATAACGCCCGTGAAGCTTTCTTT.

The chain carries TRBV6-5 and TRBJ2-7; D might be TRBD2 (6 bases). The CDR3 is 15 amino acids. Germline assignment: CDR1 MNHEY and CDR2 SVGAGI. Deletions cut 6 bases from V and 7 bases from J, with 22 bases between. The CDR3 coding sequence is TGTGCCAGCAGGAACAGGTGGGGGGAAAGGGAGGAGCAGTACTTC. Translating it yields CASRNRWGEREEQYF.

The sample holds one count of this clone. V usage is TRBV6-6 and J usage is TRBJ2-7; 8 positions agree with TRBD1. Looked up from germline, CDR1 is MNHNY and CDR2 is SVGAGI (reference sequence). V shed 2 bases, J shed 2 bases, and the junction held 2 bases outside the gene matches. CDR3 length: 14 amino acids. CDR3 nucleotides: TGTGCCAGCAGTTACACCAGGGGGCCCTACGAGCAGTACTTC. Amino acids: CASSYTRGPYEQYF.

This clone has just a few counts. The chain couples TRBV28 to TRBJ1-2; perhaps TRBD1 as D (6 bases). The germline V gene has CDR1 MDHEN and CDR2 SYDVKM. The CDR3 has 12 amino acids. V lost 2 bases, J lost 8 bases, and 9 bases lay in between. The CDR3 nucleotides read TGTGCCAGCAGTTTAACAGGGAAGGGCTACACCTTC. Translation: CASSLTGKGYTF.

The chain carries TRBV30 and TRBJ1-3; possible D gene TRBD1, 6 bases. V lost 7 bases to trimming and J lost 0 bases, with 19 bases between them. CDR3 length equals 16 residues. CDR1 is GTSNPN and CDR2 is SVGIG in the germline V gene (reference sequence). This chain's CDR3 is CASSPMGHPSGNTIYF. DNA for the CDR3: TGTGCCTCCTCCCCGATGGGACATCCCTCTGGAAACACCATATATTTT.

The chain is built from TRBV30 and TRBJ1-4, with D unresolved. Trimming took off 3 bases at V and 6 bases at J, with 17 bases between the two ends. CDR3 length: 15 amino acids. Germline V lookup: CDR1 GTSNPN, CDR2 SVGIG (reference sequence). The CDR3 region has the DNA TGTGCCTGGAGCCCCAGCCGTGTGGGCTATGAAAAACTGTTTTTT. Protein: CAWSPSRVGYEKLFF.

The J gene is TRBJ2-3, the V gene TRBV7-6; 7 bases map to TRBD1. This CDR3 has 14 residues. CDR1 is SGHVS and CDR2 is FNYEAQ in the germline V gene. V lost 5 bases and J lost 6; bases outside the gene matches: 8. The CDR3 here is CASSLDRVRDTQYF. The CDR3 DNA is TGTGCCAGCAGCCTAGACAGGGTGAGGGATACGCAGTATTTT.

This clone was counted only a few times. This rearrangement joins TRBV2 to TRBJ2-1; D is possibly TRBD2 (6 bases). CDR3 length: 13 amino acids. CDR1 and CDR2 from the germline V gene are SNHLY and FYNNEI. Deletions cut 0 bases from V and 8 bases from J, with 8 bases between. CDR3 loop: CASSEARDDEQFF. CDR3 DNA sequence: TGTGCCAGCAGTGAAGCGCGGGACGATGAGCAGTTCTTC.

The chain employs TRBV9 and TRBJ1-3; 10 nucleotides line up with TRBD1. CDR1 is SGDLS, CDR2 YYNGEE, per germline. This CDR3 region has 15 residues. J lost 8 bases, V lost 0 bases, and 5 bases had no gene match. The CDR3 nucleotides are TGTGCCAGCAGCGTAGGGGGACAGGGGCTAGACACCATATATTTT. Amino acids: CASSVGGQGLDTIYF.

The J gene is TRBJ2-7, the V gene TRBV15; no firm D call. CDR1 is LNHNV and CDR2 is YYDKDF in the germline V gene (reference sequence). This CDR3 has 12 amino acids. Trimming left V 3 bases short and J 0 bases short, with 3 bases between. The CDR3 is CATSRDSYEQYF. As DNA, the CDR3 is TGTGCCACCAGCAGGGACTCCTACGAGCAGTACTTC.